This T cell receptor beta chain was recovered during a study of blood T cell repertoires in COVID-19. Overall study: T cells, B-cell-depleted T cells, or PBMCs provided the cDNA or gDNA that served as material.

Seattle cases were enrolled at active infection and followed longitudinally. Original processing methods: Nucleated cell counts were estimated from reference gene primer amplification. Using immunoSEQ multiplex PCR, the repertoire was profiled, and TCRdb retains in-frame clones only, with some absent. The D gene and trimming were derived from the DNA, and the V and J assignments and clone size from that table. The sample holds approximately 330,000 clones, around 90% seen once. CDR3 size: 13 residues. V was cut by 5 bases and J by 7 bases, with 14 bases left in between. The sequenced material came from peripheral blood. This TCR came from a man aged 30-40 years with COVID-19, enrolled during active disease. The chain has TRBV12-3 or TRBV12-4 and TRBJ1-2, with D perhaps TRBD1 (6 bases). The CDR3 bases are TGTGCCAGCAGTCAAACAGGGATTGCTGGCTACACCTTC. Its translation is CASSQTGIAGYTF.